This record covers a single T cell receptor beta chain. Its target is unknown. This record comes from a study of cytomegalovirus exposure and HLA in healthy donors. Looking at the study overall: Previous work identified 120 million or so unique TCR beta sequences from about 179 million T cells.

13 Jbeta primers and 60 Vbeta primers were used for the PCR. Sequencing was performed with immunoSEQ multiplex PCR; in TCRdb, only in-frame clones are kept and a portion is missing. The sample records roughly 130,000 clones, about 66% being singletons. Trimming cost V 1 base and J 4 bases, with 12 bases left between them. The germline V gene has CDR1 SGHTA and CDR2 FQGNSA. CDR3 size: 15 residues. General study findings and limits: Among TCR beta chains, those listed as cytomegalovirus-associated numbered some 170.

The sequenced sample was PBMCs. This TCR came from a man younger than 45 in good health and CMV-seropositive. The chain has TRBV7-2 and TRBJ2-3; D unclear. The CDR3 DNA is TGTGCCAGCAGCTTAGTAGCTGGGTTGTCAGATACGCAGTATTTT. Amino acids: CASSLVAGLSDTQYF.